The clone carrying this TCR beta chain was counted a few times. The germline V gene encodes CDR1 SEHNR and CDR2 FQNEAQ (reference sequence). The CDR3 is 12 amino acids. Trimming left V 3 bases short and J 3 bases short, with 5 bases between. The sample belongs to a study of human T cells and chemical hapten exposure. TCRdb recomputed calls from the RACE reads with MiXCR, one row per CDR3 protein. This table has tens of thousands of distinct CDR3 sequences, around 11% appearing once. Noted time point: patch test 1, 2 weeks after DPC sensitization. The sample's treatment: therapeutic diphenylcyclopropenone sensitization with weekly scalp DPC.

This sequence was found in an older woman with alopecia areata. Some clones in this sample may be carry-over from other donors' samples. The chain couples TRBV7-9 to TRBJ1-1; unclear D gene. The starting material was whole blood, obtained in connection with sensitization to the hapten diphenylcyclopropenone (DPC). The CDR3 DNA reads TGTGCCAGCAGCTTCAGTTACACTGAAGCTTTCTTT. Protein sequence: CASSFSYTEAFF.